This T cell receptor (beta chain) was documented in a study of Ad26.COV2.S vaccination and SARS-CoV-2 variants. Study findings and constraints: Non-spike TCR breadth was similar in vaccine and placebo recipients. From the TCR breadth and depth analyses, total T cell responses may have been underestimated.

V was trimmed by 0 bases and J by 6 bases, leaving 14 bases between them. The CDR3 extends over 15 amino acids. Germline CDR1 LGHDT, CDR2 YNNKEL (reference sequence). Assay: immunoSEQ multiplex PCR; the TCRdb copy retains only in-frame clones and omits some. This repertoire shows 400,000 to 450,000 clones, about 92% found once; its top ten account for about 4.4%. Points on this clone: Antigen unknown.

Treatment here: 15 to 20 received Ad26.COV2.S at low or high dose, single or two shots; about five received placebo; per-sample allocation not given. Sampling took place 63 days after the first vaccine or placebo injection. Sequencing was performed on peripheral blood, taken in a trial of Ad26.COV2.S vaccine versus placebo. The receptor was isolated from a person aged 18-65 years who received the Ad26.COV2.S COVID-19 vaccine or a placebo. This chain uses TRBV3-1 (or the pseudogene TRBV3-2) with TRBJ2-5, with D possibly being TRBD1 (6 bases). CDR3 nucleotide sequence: TGTGCCAGCAGCCAAGATACCAGGGGCGGCAAGACCCAGTACTTC. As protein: CASSQDTRGGKTQYF.